The T cell receptor beta chain described here comes from a study of OX40 agonist ivuxolimab in advanced cancers. Only in-frame clones appear in the TCRdb table, and some are missing; sequencing was by immunoSEQ multiplex PCR. The sample yields tens of thousands of clones, around 87% seen once. The material was CD4+ or CD8+ T cells sorted from blood, obtained in a trial of the OX40 agonist ivuxolimab. This sequence originates from an adult with an advanced solid tumor such as melanoma, head and neck, liver or kidney cancer.

The CDR3 DNA reads as TGCGCCAGCAGCCAAGCCGGGACTTTTGGCCACGAGCAGTACTTC. Translation gives CASSQAGTFGHEQYF. The J gene is TRBJ2-7, the V gene TRBV4-1; TRBD2 is a possible D gene (6 bases). Germline V gene sequence: CDR1 MGHRA, CDR2 YSYEKL. V dropped 1 base and J dropped 5 bases, with 15 bases sitting between them. The CDR3 has 15 amino acids.